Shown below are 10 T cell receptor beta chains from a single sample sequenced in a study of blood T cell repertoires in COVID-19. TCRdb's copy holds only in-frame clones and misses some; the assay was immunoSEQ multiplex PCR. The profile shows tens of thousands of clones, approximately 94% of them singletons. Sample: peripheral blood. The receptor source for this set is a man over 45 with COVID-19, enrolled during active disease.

The CDR3 region is CASTPTRTGVEQYF. CDR3 nucleotides: TGTGCCAGCACTCCCACCCGGACAGGGGTCGAGCAGTACTTC. This rearrangement joins TRBV6-1 to TRBJ2-7, with 9 bases matching TRBD1. V shed 7 bases and J 6 bases; nucleotides not matched to a gene: 10. Germline values: CDR1 MNHNS, CDR2 SASEGT. This CDR3 region has 14 residues.

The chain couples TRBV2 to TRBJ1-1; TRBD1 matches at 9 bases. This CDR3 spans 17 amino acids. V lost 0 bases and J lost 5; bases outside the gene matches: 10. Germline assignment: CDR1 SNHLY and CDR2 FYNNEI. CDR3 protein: CASSEAVFGTGSTEAFF. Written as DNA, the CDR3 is TGTGCCAGCAGTGAAGCCGTATTCGGGACAGGGTCAACTGAAGCTTTCTTT.

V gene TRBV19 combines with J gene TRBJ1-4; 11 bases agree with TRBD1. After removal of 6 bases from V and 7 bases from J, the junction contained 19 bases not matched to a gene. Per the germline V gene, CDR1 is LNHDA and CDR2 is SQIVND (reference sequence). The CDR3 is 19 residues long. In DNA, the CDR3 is TGTGCCAGTAGCCTACGGACGGGACAGGGGGAGTTCGTGGGTGAAAAACTGTTTTTT. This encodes CASSLRTGQGEFVGEKLFF.

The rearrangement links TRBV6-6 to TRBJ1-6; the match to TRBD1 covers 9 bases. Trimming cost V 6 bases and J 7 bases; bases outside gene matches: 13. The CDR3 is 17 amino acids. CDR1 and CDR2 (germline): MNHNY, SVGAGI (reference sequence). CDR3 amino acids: CASSRIFPTGGNSPLHF. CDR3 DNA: TGTGCCAGCAGCCGAATATTTCCGACAGGGGGAAATTCACCCCTCCACTTT.

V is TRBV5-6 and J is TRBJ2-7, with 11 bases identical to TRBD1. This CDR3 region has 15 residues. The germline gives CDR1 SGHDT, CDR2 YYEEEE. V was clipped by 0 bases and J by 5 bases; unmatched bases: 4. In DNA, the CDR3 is TGTGCCAGCAGCTTGGTAGGGACAGGGGGAAACGAGCAGTACTTC. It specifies CASSLVGTGGNEQYF.

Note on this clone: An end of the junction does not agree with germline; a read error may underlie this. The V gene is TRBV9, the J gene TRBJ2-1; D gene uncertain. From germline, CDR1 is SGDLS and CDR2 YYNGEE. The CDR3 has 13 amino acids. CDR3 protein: CASSPNAYNEQFF. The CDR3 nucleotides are TGTGCTAGCAGCCCCAATGCCTACAATGAGCAGTTCTTC.

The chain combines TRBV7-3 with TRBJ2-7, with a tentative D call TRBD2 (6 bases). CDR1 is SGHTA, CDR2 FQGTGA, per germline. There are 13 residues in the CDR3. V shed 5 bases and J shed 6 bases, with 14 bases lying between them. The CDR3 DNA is TGTGCCAGCAGCCGGTTTGGCGGGGCCGAGCAGTACTTC. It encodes CASSRFGGAEQYF.

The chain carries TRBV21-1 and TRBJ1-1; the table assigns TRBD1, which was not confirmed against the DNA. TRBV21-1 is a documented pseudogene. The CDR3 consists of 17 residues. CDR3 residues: CASSKERQHTMNTEAFF. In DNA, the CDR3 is TGTGCCAGCAGCAAAGAAAGACAGCACACGATGAACACTGAAGCTTTCTTT.

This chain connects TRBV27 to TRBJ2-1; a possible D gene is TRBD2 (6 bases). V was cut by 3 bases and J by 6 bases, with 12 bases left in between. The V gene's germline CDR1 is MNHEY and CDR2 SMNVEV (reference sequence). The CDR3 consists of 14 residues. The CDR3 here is CASSFTGTGNEQFF. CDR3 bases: TGTGCCAGCAGTTTCACCGGGACTGGCAATGAGCAGTTCTTC.

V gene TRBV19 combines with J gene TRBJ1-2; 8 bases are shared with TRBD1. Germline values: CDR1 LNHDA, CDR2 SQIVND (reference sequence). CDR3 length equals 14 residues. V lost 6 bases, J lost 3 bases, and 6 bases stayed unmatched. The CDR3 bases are TGTGCCAGTAGCAAACAGACAGGGGACTATGGCTACACCTTC. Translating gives CASSKQTGDYGYTF. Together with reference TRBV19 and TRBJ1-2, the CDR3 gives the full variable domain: DGGITQSPKYLFRKEGQNVTLSCEQNLNHDAMYWYRQDPGQGLRLIYYSQIVNDFQKGDIAEGYSVSREKKESFPLTVTSAQKNPTAFYLCASSKQTGDYGYTFGSGTRLTVV.